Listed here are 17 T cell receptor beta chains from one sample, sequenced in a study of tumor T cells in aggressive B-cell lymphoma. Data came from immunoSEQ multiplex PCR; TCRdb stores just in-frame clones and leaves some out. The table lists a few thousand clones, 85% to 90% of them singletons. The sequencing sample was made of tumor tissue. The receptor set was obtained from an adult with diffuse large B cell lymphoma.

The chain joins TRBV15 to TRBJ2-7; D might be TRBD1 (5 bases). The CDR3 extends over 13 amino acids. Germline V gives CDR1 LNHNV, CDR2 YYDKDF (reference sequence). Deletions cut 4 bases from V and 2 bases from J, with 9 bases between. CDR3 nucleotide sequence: TGTGCCACCAGCAAGGGGATGGCCTACGAGCAGTACTTC. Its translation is CATSKGMAYEQYF. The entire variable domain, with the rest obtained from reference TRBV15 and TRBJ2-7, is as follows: DAMVIQNPRYQVTQFGKPVTLSCSQTLNHNVMYWYQQKSSQAPKLLFHYYDKDFNNEADTPDNFQSRRPNTSFCFLDIRSPGLGDTAMYLCATSKGMAYEQYFGPGTRLTVT.

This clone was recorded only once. The CDR3 DNA reads as TGTGCCACAACCGGGACAGGGCTTAGCAATCAGCCCCAGCATTTT. This translates into CATTGTGLSNQPQHF. The chain employs TRBV19 and TRBJ1-5, with 9 bases matching TRBD1. The trim removed 10 bases at V and 0 bases at J, leaving 7 bases unmatched. The CDR3 spans 15 residues. Per the germline V gene, CDR1 is LNHDA and CDR2 is SQIVND (reference sequence).

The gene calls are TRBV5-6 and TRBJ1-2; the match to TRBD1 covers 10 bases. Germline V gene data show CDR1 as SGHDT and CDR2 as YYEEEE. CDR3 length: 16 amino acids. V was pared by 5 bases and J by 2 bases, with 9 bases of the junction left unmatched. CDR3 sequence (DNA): TGTGCCAGCAGGAGAATGGGGACAGGGGCAAACTATGGCTACACCTTC. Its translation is CASRRMGTGANYGYTF.

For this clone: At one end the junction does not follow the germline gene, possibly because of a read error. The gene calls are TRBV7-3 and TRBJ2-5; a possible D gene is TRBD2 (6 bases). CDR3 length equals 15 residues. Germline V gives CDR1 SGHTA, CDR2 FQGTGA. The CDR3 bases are TGTGCCAGCAGCTTAGGTGGCAGCCCGGGGGAGACCCAGCACTTC. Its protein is CASSLGGSPGETQHF.

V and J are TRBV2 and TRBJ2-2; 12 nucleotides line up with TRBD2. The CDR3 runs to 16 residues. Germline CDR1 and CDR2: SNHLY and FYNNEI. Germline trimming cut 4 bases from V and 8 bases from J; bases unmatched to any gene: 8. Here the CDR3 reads CASSVLSTSGGGELFF. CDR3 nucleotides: TGTGCCAGCAGTGTTCTATCGACTAGCGGGGGTGGGGAGCTGTTTTTT.

The CDR3 DNA is TGTGCCAGCAGTTCGCCTGGGACAGGGATTGAAGCTTTCTTT. It encodes CASSSPGTGIEAFF. The V call is TRBV6-1, the J call TRBJ1-1, with 9 bases that match TRBD1. J gave up 7 bases and V 5 bases, and 8 bases lay outside the gene matches. The CDR3 contains 14 residues. CDR1 and CDR2 (germline): MNHNS, SASEGT.

CDR3 region: CASSTFRDKAYEQYF. CDR3 nucleotides: TGTGCCAGCAGCACCTTCCGGGACAAAGCCTACGAGCAGTACTTC. This rearrangement joins TRBV7-2 to TRBJ2-7, with D possibly matching TRBD1 (6 bases). Germline V gene lookup returns CDR1 SGHTA and CDR2 FQGNSA. This CDR3 has 15 amino acids. Trimming took off 5 bases at V and 2 bases at J, with 16 bases between the two ends.

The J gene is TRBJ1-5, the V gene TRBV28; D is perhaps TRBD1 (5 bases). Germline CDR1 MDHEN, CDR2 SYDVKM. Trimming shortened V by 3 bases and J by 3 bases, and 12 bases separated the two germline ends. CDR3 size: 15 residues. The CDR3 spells CASSLRQWINQPQHF. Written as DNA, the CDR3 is TGTGCCAGCAGTTTGCGACAGTGGATCAATCAGCCCCAGCATTTT.

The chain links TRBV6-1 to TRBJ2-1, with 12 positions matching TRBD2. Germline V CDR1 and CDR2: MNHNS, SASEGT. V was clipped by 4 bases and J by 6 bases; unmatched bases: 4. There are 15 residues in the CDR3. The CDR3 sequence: CASSVGLAGTNEQFF. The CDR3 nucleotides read TGTGCCAGCAGTGTCGGACTAGCGGGAACCAATGAGCAGTTCTTC.

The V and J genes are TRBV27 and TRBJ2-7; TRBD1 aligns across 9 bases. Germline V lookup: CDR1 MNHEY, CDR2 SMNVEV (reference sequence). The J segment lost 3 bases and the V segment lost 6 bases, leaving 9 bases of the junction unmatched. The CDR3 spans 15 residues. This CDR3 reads CASRPYRDRDYEQYF. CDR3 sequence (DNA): TGTGCCAGCAGGCCGTACCGGGACAGGGACTACGAGCAGTACTTC.

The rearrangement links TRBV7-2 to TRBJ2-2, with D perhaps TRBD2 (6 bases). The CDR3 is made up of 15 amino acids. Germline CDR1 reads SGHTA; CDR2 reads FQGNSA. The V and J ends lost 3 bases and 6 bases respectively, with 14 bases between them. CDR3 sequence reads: CASSLGGVRAGELFF. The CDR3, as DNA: TGTGCCAGCAGCTTGGGGGGAGTTAGGGCCGGGGAGCTGTTTTTT.

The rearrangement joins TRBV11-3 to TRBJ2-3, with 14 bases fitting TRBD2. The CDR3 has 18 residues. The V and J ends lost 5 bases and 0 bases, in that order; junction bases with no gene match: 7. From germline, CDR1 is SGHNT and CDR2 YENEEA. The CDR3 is CASSPRLAGGTSTDTQYF. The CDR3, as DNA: TGTGCCAGCAGCCCAAGACTAGCGGGGGGGACTAGCACAGATACGCAGTATTTT.

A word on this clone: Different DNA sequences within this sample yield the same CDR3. The chain's CDR3 is CSVDRSGTVPQETQYF. The CDR3 region has the DNA TGCAGCGTGGACCGTTCCGGGACAGTTCCTCAAGAGACCCAGTACTTC. V is TRBV29-1 and J is TRBJ2-5; 7 bases line up with TRBD1. The CDR3 totals 16 residues. V lost 6 bases and J lost 2; bases outside the gene matches: 15. CDR1 is SQVTM, CDR2 ANQGSEA, per germline.

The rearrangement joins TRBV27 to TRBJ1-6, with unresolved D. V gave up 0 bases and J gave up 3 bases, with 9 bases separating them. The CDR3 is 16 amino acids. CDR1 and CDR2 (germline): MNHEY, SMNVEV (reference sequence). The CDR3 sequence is CASSLSWEGYNSPLHF. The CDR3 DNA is TGTGCCAGCAGTTTATCGTGGGAGGGCTATAATTCACCCCTCCACTTT.

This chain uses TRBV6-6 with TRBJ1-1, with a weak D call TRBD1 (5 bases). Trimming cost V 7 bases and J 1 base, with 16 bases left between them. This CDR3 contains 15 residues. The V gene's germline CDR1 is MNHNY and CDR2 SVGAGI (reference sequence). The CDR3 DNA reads TGTGCCAGCACCCGAACTGCAGGGTCGAACACTGAAGCTTTCTTT. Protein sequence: CASTRTAGSNTEAFF.

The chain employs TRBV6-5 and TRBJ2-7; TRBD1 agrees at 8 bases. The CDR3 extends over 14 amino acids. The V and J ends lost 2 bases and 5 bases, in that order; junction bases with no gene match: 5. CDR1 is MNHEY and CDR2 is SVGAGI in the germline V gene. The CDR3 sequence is CASSYTTGEHEQYF. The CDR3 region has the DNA TGTGCCAGCAGTTACACGACAGGGGAACACGAGCAGTACTTC.

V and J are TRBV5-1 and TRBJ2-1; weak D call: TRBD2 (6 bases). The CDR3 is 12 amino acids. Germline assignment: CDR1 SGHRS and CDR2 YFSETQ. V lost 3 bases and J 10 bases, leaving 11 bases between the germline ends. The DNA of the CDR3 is TGCGCCAGCAGCTGGGTCCGGGGGGAGCAGTTCTTC. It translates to CASSWVRGEQFF. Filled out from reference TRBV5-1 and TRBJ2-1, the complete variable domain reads KAGVTQTPRYLIKTRGQQVTLSCSPISGHRSVSWYQQTPGQGLQFLFEYFSETQRNKGNFPGRFSGRQFSNSRSEMNVSTLELGDSALYLCASSWVRGEQFFGPGTRLTVL.